This T cell receptor (beta chain) was recorded in a study of T-cell memory formation after mild COVID-19. J lost 3 bases, V lost 0 bases, and 1 base had no gene match. The CDR3 is 14 amino acids. Germline assignment: CDR1 LGHNA and CDR2 YSLEER. Researchers used 5'RACE with constant-segment primers to make TCR alpha and TCR beta cDNA libraries that carry sample barcodes and UMIs. MiXCR, applied by TCRdb to the 5' RACE reads, yields one record per CDR3 protein. Of about 270,000 distinct CDR3 sequences listed, approximately 19% were seen once; the top ten hold under 30%. Sequencing input: PBMCs or a T cell subset sorted from them (not recorded which). This receptor was identified in a man younger than 35 who had mild COVID-19 (a few samples of this study predate the infection). Cell type and time point are not known. The rearrangement joins TRBV4-3 to TRBJ2-7, with 8 bases identical to TRBD1. CDR3 sequence (DNA): TGCGCCAGCAGCCAAGATACAGGGGGCTACGAGCAGTACTTC. It is translated as CASSQDTGGYEQYF.